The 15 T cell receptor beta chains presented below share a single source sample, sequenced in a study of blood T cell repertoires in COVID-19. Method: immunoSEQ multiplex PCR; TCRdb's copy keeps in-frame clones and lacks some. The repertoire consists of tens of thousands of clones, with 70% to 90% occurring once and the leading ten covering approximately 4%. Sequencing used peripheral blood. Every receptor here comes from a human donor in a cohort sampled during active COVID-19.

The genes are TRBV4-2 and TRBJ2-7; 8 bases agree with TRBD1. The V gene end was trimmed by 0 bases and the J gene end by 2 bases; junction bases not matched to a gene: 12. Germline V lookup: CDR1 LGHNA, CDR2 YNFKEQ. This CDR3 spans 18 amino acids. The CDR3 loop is CASSQDLSRTGLTYEQYF. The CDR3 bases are TGTGCCAGCAGCCAAGATTTATCCCGGACAGGGCTTACCTACGAGCAGTACTTC.

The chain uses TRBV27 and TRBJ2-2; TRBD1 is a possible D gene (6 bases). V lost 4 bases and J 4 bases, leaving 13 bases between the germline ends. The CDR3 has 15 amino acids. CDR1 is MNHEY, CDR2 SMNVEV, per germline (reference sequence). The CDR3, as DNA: TGTGCCAGCAGTTACCAGGGGATTAGCACCGGGGAGCTGTTTTTT. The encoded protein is CASSYQGISTGELFF.

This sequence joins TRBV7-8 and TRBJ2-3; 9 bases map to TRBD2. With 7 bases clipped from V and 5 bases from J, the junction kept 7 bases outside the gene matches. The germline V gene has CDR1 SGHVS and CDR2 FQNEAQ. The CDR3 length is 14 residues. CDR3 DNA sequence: TGTGCCAGCACGAGCGGGGGGCATGGAGATACGCAGTATTTT. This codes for CASTSGGHGDTQYF.

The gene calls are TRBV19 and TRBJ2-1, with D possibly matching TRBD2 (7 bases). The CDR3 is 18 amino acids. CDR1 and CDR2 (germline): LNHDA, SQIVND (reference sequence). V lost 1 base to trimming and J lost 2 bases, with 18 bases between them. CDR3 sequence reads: CASSIGGGTGYTYNEQFF. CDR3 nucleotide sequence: TGTGCCAGTAGTATAGGGGGGGGTACAGGGTATACCTACAATGAGCAGTTCTTC.

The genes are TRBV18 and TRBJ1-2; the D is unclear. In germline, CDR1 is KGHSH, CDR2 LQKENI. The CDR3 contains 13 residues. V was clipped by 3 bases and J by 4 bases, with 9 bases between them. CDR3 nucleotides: TGTGCCAGCTCACCTGAACCTACCTATGGCTACACCTTC. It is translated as CASSPEPTYGYTF.

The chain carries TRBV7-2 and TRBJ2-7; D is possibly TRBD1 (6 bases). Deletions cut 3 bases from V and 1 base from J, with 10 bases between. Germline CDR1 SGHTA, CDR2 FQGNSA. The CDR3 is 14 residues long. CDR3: CASSFIGQSYEQYF. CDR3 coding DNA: TGTGCCAGCAGCTTCATTGGACAGTCCTACGAGCAGTACTTC.

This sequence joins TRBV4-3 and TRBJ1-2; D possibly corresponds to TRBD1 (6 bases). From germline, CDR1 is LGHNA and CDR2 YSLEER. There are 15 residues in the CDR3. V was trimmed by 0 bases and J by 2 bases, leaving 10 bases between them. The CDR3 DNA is TGCGCCAGCAGCCAAGATGACAGGAGGAACTATGGCTACACCTTC. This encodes CASSQDDRRNYGYTF.

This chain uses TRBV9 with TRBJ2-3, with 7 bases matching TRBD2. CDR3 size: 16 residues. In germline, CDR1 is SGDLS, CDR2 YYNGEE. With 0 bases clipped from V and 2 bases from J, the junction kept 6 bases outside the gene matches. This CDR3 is CASSVGLAAYTDTQYF. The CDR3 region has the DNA TGTGCCAGCAGCGTAGGGCTAGCGGCCTACACAGATACGCAGTATTTT.

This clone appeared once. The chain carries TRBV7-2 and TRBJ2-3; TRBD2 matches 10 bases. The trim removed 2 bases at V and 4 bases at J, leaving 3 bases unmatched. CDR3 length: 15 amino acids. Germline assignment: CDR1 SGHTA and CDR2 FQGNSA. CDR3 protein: CASSLYLAGADTQYF. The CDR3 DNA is TGTGCCAGCAGCTTATACCTAGCGGGAGCAGATACGCAGTATTTT.

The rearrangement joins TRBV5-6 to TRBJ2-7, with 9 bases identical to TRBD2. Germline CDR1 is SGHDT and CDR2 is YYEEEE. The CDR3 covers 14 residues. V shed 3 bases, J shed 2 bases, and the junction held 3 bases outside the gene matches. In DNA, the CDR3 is TGTGCCAGCAGCTCCGGGACTAGCCCCTACGAGCAGTACTTC. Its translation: CASSSGTSPYEQYF.

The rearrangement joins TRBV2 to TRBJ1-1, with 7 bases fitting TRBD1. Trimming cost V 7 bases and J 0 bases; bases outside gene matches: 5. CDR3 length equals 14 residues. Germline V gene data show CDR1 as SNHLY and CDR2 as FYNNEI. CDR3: CASTYRGLNTEAFF. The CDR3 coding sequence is TGTGCCAGCACTTACAGGGGTTTGAACACTGAAGCTTTCTTT. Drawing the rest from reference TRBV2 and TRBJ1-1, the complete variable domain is EPEVTQTPSHQVTQMGQEVILRCVPISNHLYFYWYRQILGQKVEFLVSFYNNEISEKSEIFDDQFSVERPDGSNFTLKIRSTKLEDSAMYFCASTYRGLNTEAFFGQGTRLTVV.

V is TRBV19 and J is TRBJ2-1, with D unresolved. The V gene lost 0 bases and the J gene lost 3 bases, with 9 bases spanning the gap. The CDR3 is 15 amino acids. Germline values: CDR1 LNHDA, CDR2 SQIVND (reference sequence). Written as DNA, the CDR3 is TGTGCCAGTAGTATAGATCTAGGAGTCTACAATGAGCAGTTCTTC. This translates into CASSIDLGVYNEQFF.

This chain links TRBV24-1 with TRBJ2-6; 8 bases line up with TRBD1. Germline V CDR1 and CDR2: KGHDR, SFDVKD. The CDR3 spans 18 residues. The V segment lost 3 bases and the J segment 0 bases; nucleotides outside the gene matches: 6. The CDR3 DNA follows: TGTGCCACCAGTGATATACCGGGACAGGACTCTGGGGCCAACGTCCTGACTTTC. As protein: CATSDIPGQDSGANVLTF.

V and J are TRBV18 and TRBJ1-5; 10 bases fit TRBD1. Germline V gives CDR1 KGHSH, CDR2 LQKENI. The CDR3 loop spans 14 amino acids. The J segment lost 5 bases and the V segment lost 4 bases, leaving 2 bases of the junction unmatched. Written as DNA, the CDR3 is TGTGCCAGCTCACGGACAGGGGGGGATCAGCCCCAGCATTTT. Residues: CASSRTGGDQPQHF.

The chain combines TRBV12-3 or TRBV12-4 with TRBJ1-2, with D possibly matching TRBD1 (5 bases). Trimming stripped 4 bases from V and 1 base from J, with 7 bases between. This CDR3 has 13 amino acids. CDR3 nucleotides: TGTGCCAGCAGTTCGGGGGTTAACTATGGCTACACCTTC. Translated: CASSSGVNYGYTF.